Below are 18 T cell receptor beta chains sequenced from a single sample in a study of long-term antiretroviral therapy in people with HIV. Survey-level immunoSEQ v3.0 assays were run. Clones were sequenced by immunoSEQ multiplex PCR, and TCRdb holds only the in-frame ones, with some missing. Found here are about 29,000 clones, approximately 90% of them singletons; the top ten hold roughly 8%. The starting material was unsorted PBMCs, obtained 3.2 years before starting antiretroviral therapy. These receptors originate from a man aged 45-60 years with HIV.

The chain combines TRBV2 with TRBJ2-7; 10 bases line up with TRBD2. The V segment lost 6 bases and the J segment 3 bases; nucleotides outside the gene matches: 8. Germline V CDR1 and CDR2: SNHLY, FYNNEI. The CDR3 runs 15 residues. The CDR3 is CASRGTSVWGYEQYF. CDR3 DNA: TGTGCCAGCAGGGGGACTAGCGTCTGGGGCTACGAGCAGTACTTC.

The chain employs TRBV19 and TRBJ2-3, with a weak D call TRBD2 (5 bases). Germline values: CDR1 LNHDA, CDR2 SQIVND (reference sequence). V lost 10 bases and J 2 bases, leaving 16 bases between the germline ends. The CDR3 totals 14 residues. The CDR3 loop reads CATTRGFNTDTQYF. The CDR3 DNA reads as TGTGCCACCACACGGGGATTCAACACAGATACGCAGTATTTT.

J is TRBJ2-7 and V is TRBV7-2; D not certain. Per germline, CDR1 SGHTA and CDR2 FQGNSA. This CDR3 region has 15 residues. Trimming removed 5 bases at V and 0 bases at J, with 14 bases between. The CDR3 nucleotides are TGTGCCAGCAGCCCCTCTACATCCTTCTCCTACGAGCAGTACTTC. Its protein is CASSPSTSFSYEQYF. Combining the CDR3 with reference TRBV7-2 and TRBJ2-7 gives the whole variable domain GAGVSQSPSNKVTEKGKDVELRCDPISGHTALYWYRQSLGQGLEFLIYFQGNSAPDKSGLPSDRFSAERTGGSVSTLTIQRTQQEDSAVYLCASSPSTSFSYEQYFGPGTRLTVT.

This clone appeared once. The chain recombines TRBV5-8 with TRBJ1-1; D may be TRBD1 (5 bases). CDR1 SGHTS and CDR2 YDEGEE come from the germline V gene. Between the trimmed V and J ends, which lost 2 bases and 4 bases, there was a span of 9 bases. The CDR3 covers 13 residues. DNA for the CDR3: TGTGCCAGCAGCTTAACAGGCAGCACTGAAGCTTTCTTT. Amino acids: CASSLTGSTEAFF. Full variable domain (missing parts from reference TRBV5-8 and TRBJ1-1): EAGVTQSPTHLIKTRGQQATLRCSPISGHTSVYWYQQALGLGLQFLLWYDEGEERNRGNFPPRFSGRQFPNYSSELNVNALELEDSALYLCASSLTGSTEAFFGQGTRLTVV.

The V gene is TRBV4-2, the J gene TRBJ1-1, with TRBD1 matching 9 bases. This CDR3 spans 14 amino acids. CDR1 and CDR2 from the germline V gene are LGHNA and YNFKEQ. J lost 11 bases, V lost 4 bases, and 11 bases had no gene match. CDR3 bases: TGTGCCAGCAGCCGAGGGACAGGGTCTCTGGATGCTTTCTTT. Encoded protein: CASSRGTGSLDAFF.

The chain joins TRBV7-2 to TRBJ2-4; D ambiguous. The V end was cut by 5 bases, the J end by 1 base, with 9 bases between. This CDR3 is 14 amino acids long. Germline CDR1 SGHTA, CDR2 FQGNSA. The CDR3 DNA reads TGTGCCAGCAGCCCCGCCCGGGCCAAAAACATTCAGTACTTC. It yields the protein CASSPARAKNIQYF.

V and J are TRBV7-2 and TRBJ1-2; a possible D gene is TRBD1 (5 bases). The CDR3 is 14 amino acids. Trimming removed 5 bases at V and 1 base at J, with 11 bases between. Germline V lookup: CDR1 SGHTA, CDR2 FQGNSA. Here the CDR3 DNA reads TGTGCCAGCAGCCGGGGGACGGTTAACTATGGCTACACCTTC. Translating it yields CASSRGTVNYGYTF.

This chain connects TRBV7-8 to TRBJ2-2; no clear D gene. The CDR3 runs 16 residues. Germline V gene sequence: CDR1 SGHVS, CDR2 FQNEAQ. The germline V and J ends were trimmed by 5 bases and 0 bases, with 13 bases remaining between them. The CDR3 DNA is TGTGCCAGCAGCCCCCGCTCGGACGCGAACACCGGGGAGCTGTTTTTT. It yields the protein CASSPRSDANTGELFF. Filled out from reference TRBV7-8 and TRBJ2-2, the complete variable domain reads GAGVSQSPRYKVAKRGQDVALRCDPISGHVSLFWYQQALGQGPEFLTYFQNEAQLDKSGLPSDRFFAERPEGSVSTLKIQRTQQEDSAVYLCASSPRSDANTGELFFGEGSRLTVL.

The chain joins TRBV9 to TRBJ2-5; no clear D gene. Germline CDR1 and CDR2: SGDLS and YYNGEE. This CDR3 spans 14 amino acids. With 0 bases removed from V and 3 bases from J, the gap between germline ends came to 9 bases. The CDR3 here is CASSVAVGEETQYF. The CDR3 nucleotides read TGTGCCAGCAGCGTAGCGGTGGGTGAAGAGACCCAGTACTTC.

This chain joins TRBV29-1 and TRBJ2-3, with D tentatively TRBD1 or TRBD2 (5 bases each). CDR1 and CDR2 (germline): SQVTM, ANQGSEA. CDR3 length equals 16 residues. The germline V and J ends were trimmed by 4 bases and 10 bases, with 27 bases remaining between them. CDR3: CSVVRIRGPQKVPQYF. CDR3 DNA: TGCAGCGTTGTGCGGATCCGGGGACCCCAGAAGGTCCCGCAGTATTTT.

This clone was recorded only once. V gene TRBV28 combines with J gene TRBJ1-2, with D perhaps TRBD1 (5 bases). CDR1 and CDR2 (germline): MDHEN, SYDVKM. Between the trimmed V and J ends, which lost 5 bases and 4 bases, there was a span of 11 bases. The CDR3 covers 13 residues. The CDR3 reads CASSPGKAYGYTF. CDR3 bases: TGTGCCAGCAGTCCAGGGAAAGCCTATGGCTACACCTTC.

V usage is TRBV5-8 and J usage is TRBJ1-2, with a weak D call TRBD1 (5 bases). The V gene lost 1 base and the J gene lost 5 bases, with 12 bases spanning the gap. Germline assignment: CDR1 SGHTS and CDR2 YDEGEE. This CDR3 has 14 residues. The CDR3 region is CASSLRERQYGYTF. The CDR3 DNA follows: TGTGCCAGCAGCTTGAGGGAACGACAGTATGGCTACACCTTC. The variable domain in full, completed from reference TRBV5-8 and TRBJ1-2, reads EAGVTQSPTHLIKTRGQQATLRCSPISGHTSVYWYQQALGLGLQFLLWYDEGEERNRGNFPPRFSGRQFPNYSSELNVNALELEDSALYLCASSLRERQYGYTFGSGTRLTVV.

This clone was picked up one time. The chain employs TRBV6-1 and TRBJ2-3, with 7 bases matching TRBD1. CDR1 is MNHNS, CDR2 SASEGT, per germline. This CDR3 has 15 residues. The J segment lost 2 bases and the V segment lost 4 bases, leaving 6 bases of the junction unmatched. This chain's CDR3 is CASSGQGVYTDTQYF. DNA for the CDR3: TGTGCCAGCAGTGGCCAGGGGGTTTACACAGATACGCAGTATTTT.

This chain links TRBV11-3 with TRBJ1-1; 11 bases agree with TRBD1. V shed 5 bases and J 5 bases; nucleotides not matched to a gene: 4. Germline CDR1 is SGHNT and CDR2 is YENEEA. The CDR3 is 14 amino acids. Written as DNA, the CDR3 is TGTGCCAGCAGCGAGGGGGACAGGGGGACTGAAGCTTTCTTT. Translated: CASSEGDRGTEAFF.

DNA of the CDR3: TGTGCCAGCGGGTCCTACGAGCAGTACTTC. Translated, it gives CASGSYEQYF. The rearrangement uses TRBV28 and TRBJ2-7; no clear D gene. The ends were cut back, 8 bases at V and 1 base at J, with 3 bases in the middle. CDR1 is MDHEN, CDR2 SYDVKM, per germline. This CDR3 comprises 10 residues. Full variable domain (missing parts from reference TRBV28 and TRBJ2-7): DVKVTQSSRYLVKRTGEKVFLECVQDMDHENMFWYRQDPGLGLRLIYFSYDVKMKEKGDIPEGYSVSREKKERFSLILESASTNQTSMYLCASGSYEQYFGPGTRLTVT.

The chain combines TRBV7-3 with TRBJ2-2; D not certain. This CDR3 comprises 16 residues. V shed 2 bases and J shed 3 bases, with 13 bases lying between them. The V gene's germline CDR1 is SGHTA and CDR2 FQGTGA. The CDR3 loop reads CASSLYALGDTGELFF. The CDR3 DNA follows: TGTGCCAGCAGCTTATACGCTCTTGGGGACACCGGGGAGCTGTTTTTT.

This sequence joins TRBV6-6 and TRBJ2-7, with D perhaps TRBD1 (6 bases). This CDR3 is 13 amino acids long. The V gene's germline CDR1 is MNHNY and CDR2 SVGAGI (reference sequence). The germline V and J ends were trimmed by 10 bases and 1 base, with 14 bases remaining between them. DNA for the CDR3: TGTGCCACTAGGGGGAGTGGGTCCTACGAGCAGTACTTC. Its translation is CATRGSGSYEQYF.

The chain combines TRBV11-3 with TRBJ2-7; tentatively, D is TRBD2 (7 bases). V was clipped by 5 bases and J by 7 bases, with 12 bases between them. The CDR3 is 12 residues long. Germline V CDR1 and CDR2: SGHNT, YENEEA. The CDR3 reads CASSNREGEQYF. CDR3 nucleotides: TGTGCCAGCAGCAACAGGGAGGGAGAGCAGTACTTC.